This T cell receptor beta chain is drawn from a study of regulatory T cells in long-lasting Graves disease. CDR3 regions were amplified by Arm-PCR using iRepertoire HTBI primers to build TCR beta libraries. TCRdb reprocessed the multiplex PCR reads with MiXCR, giving one entry per CDR3 protein. Of 400,000 to 500,000 distinct CDR3 sequences in the sample, approximately 16% were seen once. Time point noted: newly diagnosed GD, antithyroid drugs for less than 3 months. PBMCs provided the RNA from which the TCR library was made. Graves' disease diagnosis relied on American Thyroid Association guidelines. For this clonotype: At one end, the junction sequence differs from germline, possibly due to a read error.

This CDR3 has 15 amino acids. Germline V lookup: CDR1 SGHTA, CDR2 FQGTGA. The same data also contributed to another study, on T cells in Graves' hyperthyroidism and ophthalmopathy.

The chain combines TRBV7-3 with TRBJ2-1; 9 bases are shared with TRBD2. This specimen was peripheral blood mononuclear cells (PBMCs), taken at new diagnosis, from a patient treated with antithyroid drugs. This TCR came from a woman aged 40 to 49 with Graves disease. CDR3 DNA sequence: TGTGCCAGCAGCTTTAGCGGGAGTTCCTACAATGGGCAGTTCTTC. Its translation: CASSFSGSSYNGQFF.